This passage covers 3 T cell receptor beta chains from one sample sequenced in a study of shared clonotypes between healthy human individuals. TCRdb keeps only in-frame clones here, not all; method: immunoSEQ multiplex PCR. The sample carries about 2.3 million clones, approximately 93% recorded once. The sample was naive CD4+ T cells from PBMCs. Indicated subset: CD45RA+ positively selected. Receptors originate from a man aged 18 to 30 in good health. Some clones in this sample may be carry-over from other donors' samples.

The chain uses TRBV27 and TRBJ1-4; 8 bases map to TRBD1. The CDR3 is 17 amino acids. V was clipped by 4 bases and J by 8 bases; unmatched bases: 15. CDR1 is MNHEY and CDR2 is SMNVEV in the germline V gene (reference sequence). The CDR3 DNA is TGTGCCAGCAGTTCGTACAGAACAGGGGGAGTAGGCGAAAAACTGTTTTTT. Translation gives CASSSYRTGGVGEKLFF.

This chain links TRBV20-1 with TRBJ2-1, with D possibly matching TRBD2 (7 bases). CDR3 length equals 11 residues. The V end lost 6 bases, the J end lost 10 bases, and 13 bases lay between the germline ends. Germline CDR1 DFQATT, CDR2 SNEGSKA (reference sequence). The CDR3 nucleotides are TGCAGTGCCCGGGGGGCTAGCGAGCAGTTCTTC. Protein sequence: CSARGASEQFF.

CDR3 nucleotide sequence: TGCGCCAGCAGCCAACTGGGACTAGCGGTTAACAATGAGCAGTTCTTC. This translates into CASSQLGLAVNNEQFF. The chain joins TRBV4-1 to TRBJ2-1; 11 bases are shared with TRBD2. The V and J ends lost 2 bases and 5 bases, in that order; junction bases with no gene match: 5. This CDR3 has 16 amino acids. In germline, CDR1 is MGHRA, CDR2 YSYEKL.